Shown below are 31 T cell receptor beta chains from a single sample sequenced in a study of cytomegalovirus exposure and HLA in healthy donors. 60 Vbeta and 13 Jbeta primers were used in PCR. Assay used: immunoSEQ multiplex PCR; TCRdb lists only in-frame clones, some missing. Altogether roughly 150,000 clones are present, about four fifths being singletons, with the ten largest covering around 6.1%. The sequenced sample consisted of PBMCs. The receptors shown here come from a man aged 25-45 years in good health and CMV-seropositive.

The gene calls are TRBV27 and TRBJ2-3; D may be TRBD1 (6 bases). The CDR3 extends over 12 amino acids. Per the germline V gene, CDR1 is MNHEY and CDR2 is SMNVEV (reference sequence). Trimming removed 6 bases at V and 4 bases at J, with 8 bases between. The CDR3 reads CASSSGADTQYF. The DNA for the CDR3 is TGTGCCAGCAGCTCAGGGGCAGATACGCAGTATTTT.

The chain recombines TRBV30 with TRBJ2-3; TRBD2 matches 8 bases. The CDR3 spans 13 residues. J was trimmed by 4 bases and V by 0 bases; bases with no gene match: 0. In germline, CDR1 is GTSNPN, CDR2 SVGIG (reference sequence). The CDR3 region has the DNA TGTGCCTGGAGTGTAGCGGGGGCAGATACGCAGTATTTT. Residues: CAWSVAGADTQYF.

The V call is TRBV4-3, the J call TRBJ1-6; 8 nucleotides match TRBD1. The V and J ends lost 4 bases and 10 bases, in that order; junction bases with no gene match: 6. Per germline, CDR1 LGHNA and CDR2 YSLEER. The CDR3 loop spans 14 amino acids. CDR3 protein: CASSLARGQSPLHF. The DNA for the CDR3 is TGCGCCAGCAGCCTTGCCAGGGGGCAATCACCCCTCCACTTT.

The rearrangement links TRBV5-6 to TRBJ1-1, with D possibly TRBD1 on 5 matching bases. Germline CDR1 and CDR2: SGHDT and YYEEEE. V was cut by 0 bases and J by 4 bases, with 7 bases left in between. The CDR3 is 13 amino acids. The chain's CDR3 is CASSLEGATEAFF. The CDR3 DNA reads TGTGCCAGCAGCTTGGAAGGGGCCACTGAAGCTTTCTTT.

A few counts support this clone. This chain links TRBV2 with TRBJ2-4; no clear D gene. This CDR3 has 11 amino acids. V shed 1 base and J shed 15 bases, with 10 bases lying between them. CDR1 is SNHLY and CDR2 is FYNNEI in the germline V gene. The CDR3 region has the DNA TGTGCCAGCAGTGAAGTCAGTCCATTGTACTTC. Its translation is CASSEVSPLYF.

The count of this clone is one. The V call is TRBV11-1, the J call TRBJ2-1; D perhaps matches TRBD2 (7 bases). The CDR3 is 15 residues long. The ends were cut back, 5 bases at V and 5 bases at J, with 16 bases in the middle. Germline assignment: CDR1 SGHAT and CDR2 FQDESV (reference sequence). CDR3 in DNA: TGTGCCAGCAGCCAGCGGGACATTCAGAACAATGAGCAGTTCTTC. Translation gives CASSQRDIQNNEQFF. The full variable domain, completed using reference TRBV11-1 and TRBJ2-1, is EAEVAQSPRYKITEKSQAVAFWCDPISGHATLYWYRQILGQGPELLVQFQDESVVDDSQLPKDRFSAERLKGVDSTLKIQPAELGDSAMYLCASSQRDIQNNEQFFGPGTRLTVL.

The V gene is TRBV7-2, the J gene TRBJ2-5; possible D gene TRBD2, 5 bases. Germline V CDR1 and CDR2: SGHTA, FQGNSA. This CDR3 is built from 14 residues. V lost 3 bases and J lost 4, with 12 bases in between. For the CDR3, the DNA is TGTGCCAGCAGCTTTTCTGGAGCGGTAGAGACCCAGTACTTC. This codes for CASSFSGAVETQYF.

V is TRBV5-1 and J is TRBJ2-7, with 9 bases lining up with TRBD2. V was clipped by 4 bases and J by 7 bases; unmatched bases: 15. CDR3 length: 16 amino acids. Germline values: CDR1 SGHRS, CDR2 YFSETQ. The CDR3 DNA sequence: TGCGCCAGCAGCCCAATTTACGCGGGAGGGCCGCGGGAGCAGTACTTC. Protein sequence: CASSPIYAGGPREQYF.

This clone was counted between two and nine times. The CDR3 spells CASSQVYSGSSYEQYF. The CDR3 DNA reads as TGTGCCAGCAGCCAAGTTTATAGCGGGAGCTCCTACGAGCAGTACTTC. This chain connects TRBV4-2 to TRBJ2-7; 9 bases are shared with TRBD2. The germline V gene encodes CDR1 LGHNA and CDR2 YNFKEQ. V lost 1 base and J lost 0; bases outside the gene matches: 4. The CDR3 contains 16 residues.

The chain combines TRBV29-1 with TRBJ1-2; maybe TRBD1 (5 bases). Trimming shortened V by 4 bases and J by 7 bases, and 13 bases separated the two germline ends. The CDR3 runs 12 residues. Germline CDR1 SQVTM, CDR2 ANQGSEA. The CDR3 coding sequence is TGCAGCGTTGGGGGGGTCGTCAGTGGCTACACCTTC. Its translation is CSVGGVVSGYTF.

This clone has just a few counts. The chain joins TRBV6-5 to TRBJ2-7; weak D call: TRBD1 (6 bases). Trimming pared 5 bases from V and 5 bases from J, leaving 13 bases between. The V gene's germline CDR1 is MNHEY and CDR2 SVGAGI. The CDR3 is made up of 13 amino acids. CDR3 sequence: CASSETGHNEQYF. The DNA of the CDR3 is TGTGCCAGCAGTGAAACAGGGCACAACGAGCAGTACTTC.

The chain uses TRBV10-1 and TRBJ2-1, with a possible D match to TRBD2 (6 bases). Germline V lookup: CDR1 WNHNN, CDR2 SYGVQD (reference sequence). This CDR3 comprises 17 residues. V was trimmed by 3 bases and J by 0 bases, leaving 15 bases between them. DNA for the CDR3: TGCGCCAGCAGTGATTCCCCTACCGGGAGCTCCTACAATGAGCAGTTCTTC. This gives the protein CASSDSPTGSSYNEQFF.

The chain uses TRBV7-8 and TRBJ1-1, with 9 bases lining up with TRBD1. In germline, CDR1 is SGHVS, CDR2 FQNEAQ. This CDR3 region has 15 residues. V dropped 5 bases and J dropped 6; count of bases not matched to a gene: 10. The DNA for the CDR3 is TGTGCCAGCAGCGCCTTGGACAGGGGCACCTCTGAAGCTTTCTTT. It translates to CASSALDRGTSEAFF.

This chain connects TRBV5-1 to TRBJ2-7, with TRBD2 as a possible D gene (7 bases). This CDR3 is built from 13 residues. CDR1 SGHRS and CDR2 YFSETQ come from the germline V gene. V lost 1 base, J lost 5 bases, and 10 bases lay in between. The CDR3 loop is CASSLTGRDEQYF. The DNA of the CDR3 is TGCGCCAGCAGCTTGACAGGGAGGGACGAGCAGTACTTC.

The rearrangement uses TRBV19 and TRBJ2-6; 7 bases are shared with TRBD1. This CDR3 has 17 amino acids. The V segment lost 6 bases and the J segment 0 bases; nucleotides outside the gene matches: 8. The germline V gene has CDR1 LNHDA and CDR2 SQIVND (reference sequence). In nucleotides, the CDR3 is TGTGCCAGTAGATTTAGGACAGGCGCCTCTGGGGCCAACGTCCTGACTTTC. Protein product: CASRFRTGASGANVLTF. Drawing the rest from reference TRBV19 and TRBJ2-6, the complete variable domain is DGGITQSPKYLFRKEGQNVTLSCEQNLNHDAMYWYRQDPGQGLRLIYYSQIVNDFQKGDIAEGYSVSREKKESFPLTVTSAQKNPTAFYLCASRFRTGASGANVLTFGAGSRLTVL.

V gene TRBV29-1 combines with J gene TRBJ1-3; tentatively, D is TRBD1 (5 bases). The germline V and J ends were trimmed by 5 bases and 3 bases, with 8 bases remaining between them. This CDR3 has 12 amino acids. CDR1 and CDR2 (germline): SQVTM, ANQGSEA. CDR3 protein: CSVPGYGNTIYF. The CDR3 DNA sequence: TGCAGCGTTCCAGGGTATGGAAACACCATATATTTT. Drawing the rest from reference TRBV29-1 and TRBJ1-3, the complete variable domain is SAVISQKPSRDICQRGTSLTIQCQVDSQVTMMFWYRQQPGQSLTLIATANQGSEATYESGFVIDKFPISRPNLTFSTLTVSNMSPEDSSIYLCSVPGYGNTIYFGEGSWLTVV.

The chain's CDR3 is CASSLEGDRGLAGELFF. CDR3 sequence (DNA): TGTGCCAGCAGTTTAGAAGGGGACAGGGGGCTCGCCGGGGAGCTGTTTTTT. The chain joins TRBV28 to TRBJ2-2; TRBD1 agrees at 12 bases. Trimming cost V 2 bases and J 6 bases; bases outside gene matches: 7. The CDR3 contains 17 residues. Germline CDR1 is MDHEN and CDR2 is SYDVKM.

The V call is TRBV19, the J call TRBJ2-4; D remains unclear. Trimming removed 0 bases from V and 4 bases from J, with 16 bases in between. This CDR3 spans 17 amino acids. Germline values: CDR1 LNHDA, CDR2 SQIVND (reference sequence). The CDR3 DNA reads TGTGCCAGTAGTATAGATCTTCCCGACGGAGCGAAAAACATTCAGTACTTC. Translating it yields CASSIDLPDGAKNIQYF.

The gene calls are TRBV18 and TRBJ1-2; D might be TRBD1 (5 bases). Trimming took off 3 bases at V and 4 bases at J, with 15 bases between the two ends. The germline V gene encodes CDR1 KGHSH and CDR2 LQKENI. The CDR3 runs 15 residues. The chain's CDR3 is CASSPEKGGTYGYTF. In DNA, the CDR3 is TGTGCCAGCTCACCCGAGAAGGGCGGGACCTATGGCTACACCTTC.

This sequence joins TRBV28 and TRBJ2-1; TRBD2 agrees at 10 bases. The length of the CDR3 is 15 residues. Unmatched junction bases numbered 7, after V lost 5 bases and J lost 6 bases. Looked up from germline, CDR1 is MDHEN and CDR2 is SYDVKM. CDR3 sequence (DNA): TGTGCCAGCAGTCCAACTAGCGGGATTTTCAATGAGCAGTTCTTC. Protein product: CASSPTSGIFNEQFF.

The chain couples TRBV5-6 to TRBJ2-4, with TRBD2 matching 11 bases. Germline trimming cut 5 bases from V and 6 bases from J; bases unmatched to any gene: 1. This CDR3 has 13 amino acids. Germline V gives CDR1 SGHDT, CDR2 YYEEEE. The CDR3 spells CASRLAGGNIQYF. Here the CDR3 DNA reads TGTGCCAGCAGGCTAGCGGGGGGAAACATTCAGTACTTC.

Written as DNA, the CDR3 is TGTGCCTGGAGGCGGGACGTGATGAACACTGAAGCTTTCTTT. Translated, it gives CAWRRDVMNTEAFF. The chain employs TRBV30 and TRBJ1-1; a weak D match, TRBD1 (5 bases). The germline gives CDR1 GTSNPN, CDR2 SVGIG (reference sequence). Trimming shortened V by 3 bases and J by 0 bases, and 11 bases separated the two germline ends. The CDR3 extends over 14 amino acids. The entire variable domain, with the rest obtained from reference TRBV30 and TRBJ1-1, is as follows: SQTIHQWPATLVQPVGSPLSLECTVEGTSNPNLYWYRQAAGRGLQLLFYSVGIGQISSEVPQNLSASRPQDRQFILSSKKLLLSDSGFYLCAWRRDVMNTEAFFGQGTRLTVV.

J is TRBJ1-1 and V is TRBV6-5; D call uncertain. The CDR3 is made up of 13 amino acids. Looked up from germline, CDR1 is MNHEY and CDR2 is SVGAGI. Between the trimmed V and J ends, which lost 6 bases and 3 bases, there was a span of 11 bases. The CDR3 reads CASSGIWDTEAFF. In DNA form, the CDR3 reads TGTGCCAGCAGCGGGATCTGGGACACTGAAGCTTTCTTT.

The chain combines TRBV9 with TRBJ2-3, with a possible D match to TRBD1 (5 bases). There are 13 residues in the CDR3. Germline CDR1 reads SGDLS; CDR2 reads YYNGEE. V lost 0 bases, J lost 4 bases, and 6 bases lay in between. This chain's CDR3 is CASSVVGADTQYF. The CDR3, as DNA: TGTGCCAGCAGCGTAGTAGGGGCAGATACGCAGTATTTT.

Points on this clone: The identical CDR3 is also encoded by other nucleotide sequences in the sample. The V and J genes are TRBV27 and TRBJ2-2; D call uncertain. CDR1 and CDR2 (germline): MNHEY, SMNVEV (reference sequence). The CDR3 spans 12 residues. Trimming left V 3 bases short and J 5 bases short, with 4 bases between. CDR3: CASSFSTGELFF. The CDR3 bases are TGTGCCAGCAGTTTTAGTACCGGGGAGCTGTTTTTT.

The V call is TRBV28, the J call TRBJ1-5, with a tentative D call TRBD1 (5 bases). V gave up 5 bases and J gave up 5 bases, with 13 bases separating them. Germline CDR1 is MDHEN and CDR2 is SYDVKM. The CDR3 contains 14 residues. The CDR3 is CASSRYGTYQPQHF. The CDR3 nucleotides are TGTGCCAGCAGTAGGTACGGGACTTATCAGCCCCAGCATTTT. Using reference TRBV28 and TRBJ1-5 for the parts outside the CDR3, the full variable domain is DVKVTQSSRYLVKRTGEKVFLECVQDMDHENMFWYRQDPGLGLRLIYFSYDVKMKEKGDIPEGYSVSREKKERFSLILESASTNQTSMYLCASSRYGTYQPQHFGDGTRLSIL.

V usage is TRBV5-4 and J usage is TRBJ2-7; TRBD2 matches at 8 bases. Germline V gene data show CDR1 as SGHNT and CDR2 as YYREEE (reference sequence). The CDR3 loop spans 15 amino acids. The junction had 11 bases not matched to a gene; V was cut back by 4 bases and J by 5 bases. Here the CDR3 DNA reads TGTGCCAGCAGCCGACCCGGGGGGGGGCTCAACGAGCAGTACTTC. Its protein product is CASSRPGGGLNEQYF.

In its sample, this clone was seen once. In DNA form, the CDR3 reads TGTGCCAGCAGCTTAGCGGGCCCCCACTTGGGCCAGTACCAAGAGACCCAGTACTTC. This sequence encodes CASSLAGPHLGQYQETQYF. V and J are TRBV7-2 and TRBJ2-5, with no clear D. Germline lookup yields CDR1 SGHTA and CDR2 FQGNSA. CDR3 length equals 19 residues. Trimming left V 0 bases short and J 0 bases short, with 20 bases between.

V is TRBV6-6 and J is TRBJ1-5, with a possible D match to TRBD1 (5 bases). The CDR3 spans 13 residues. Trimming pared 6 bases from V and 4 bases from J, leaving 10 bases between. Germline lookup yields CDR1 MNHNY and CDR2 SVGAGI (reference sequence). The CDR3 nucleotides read TGTGCCAGCAGACTCGACAGAAATCAGCCCCAGCATTTT. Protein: CASRLDRNQPQHF.

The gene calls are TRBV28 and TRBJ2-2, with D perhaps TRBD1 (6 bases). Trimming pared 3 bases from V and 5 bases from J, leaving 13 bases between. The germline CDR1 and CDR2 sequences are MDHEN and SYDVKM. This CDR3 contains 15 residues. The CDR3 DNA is TGTGCCAGCAGTTTGGGGGACACTAAAACCGGGGAGCTGTTTTTT. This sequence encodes CASSLGDTKTGELFF.

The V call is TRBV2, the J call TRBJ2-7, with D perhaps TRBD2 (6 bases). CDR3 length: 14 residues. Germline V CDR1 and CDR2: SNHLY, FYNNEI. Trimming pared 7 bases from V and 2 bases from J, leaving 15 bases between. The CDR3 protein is CASKSGLSTYEQYF. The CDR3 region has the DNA TGTGCCAGCAAGTCCGGACTATCAACCTACGAGCAGTACTTC.